This T cell receptor (beta chain) derives from a study of identical twins. Whole-study results and caveats: Sequences that were beta out-of-frame showed weaker excess twin sharing.

This clonotype was observed at least ten times. Its antigen is unknown. The CDR3 totals 15 residues. V lost 6 bases and J lost 10; bases outside the gene matches: 14. In germline, CDR1 is SQVTM, CDR2 ANQGSEA. A universal primer site was created by template switching, with the cDNA bearing unique molecular identifiers. In TCRdb, the 5' RACE reads were re-called with MiXCR into one record per CDR3 protein. The table lists about 700,000 distinct CDR3 sequences, around 6% of them singletons. This clonotype was obtained from a man between 18 and 29 years old in good health. Sequencing input: naive T cells sorted from blood. V is TRBV29-1 and J is TRBJ2-1; TRBD2 matches 11 bases. The CDR3 loop is CSVPKEASGRWEQFF. CDR3 nucleotide sequence: TGCAGCGTCCCGAAGGAGGCTAGCGGGAGGTGGGAGCAGTTCTTC.